These 18 T cell receptor beta chains were all obtained from the same sample, sequenced in a study of cytomegalovirus exposure and HLA in healthy donors (dated by TCRdb to the late 2010s). Library preparation was by the immunoSEQ multiplex PCR assay. Not all clones reach the TCRdb copy of this immuneACCESS table, which keeps in-frame sequences only. Checked studies attribute under half of the gap to unresolved V genes and leave the rest unexplained. This sample gives a few hundred thousand clones in total; around nine tenths of them show up just once. The top ten clones comprise approximately 1.1% of the sample. Sequencing was performed on PBMCs. The source of these receptors is a young woman in good health and CMV-seronegative.

J is TRBJ1-2 and V is TRBV2, with 8 positions matching TRBD1. The ends lost 4 bases at V and 8 bases at J; junction bases unmatched: 9. The V gene's germline CDR1 is SNHLY and CDR2 FYNNEI. This CDR3 region has 14 residues. In nucleotides, the CDR3 is TGTGCCAGCAGTGGGATGCAGGGGGCCGGGGGCTACACCTTC. Its translation: CASSGMQGAGGYTF.

The chain couples TRBV5-1 to TRBJ2-2; tentatively, D is TRBD1 (5 bases). The ends were cut back, 0 bases at V and 4 bases at J, with 16 bases in the middle. The CDR3 runs 17 residues. Germline V lookup: CDR1 SGHRS, CDR2 YFSETQ. CDR3 loop: CASSLVRGSATTGELFF. The DNA of the CDR3 is TGCGCCAGCAGCTTGGTAAGGGGTTCCGCGACCACCGGGGAGCTGTTTTTT.

This chain uses TRBV10-3 with TRBJ2-5; weak D call: TRBD1 (8 bases). The length of the CDR3 is 16 residues. Trimming stripped 4 bases from V and 3 bases from J, with 18 bases between. Germline assignment: CDR1 ENHRY and CDR2 SYGVKD. CDR3 in DNA: TGTGCCATCAGTGGATTACAGGGGGGGACTGAAGAGACCCAGTACTTC. Its translation: CAISGLQGGTEETQYF.

The chain links TRBV5-4 to TRBJ2-3, with D maybe TRBD2 (5 bases). The V end lost 9 bases, the J end lost 4 bases, and 15 bases lay between the germline ends. Germline CDR1 is SGHNT and CDR2 is YYREEE (reference sequence). The CDR3 covers 13 residues. As DNA, the CDR3 is TGTGCCACGGCCAGCGGACCGCCAGATACGCAGTATTTT. Translation: CATASGPPDTQYF.

The V gene is TRBV13, the J gene TRBJ2-7, with 9 nucleotides matching TRBD2. The V gene's germline CDR1 is PRHDT and CDR2 FYEKMQ (reference sequence). J lost 3 bases, V lost 8 bases, and 11 bases had no gene match. CDR3 length: 15 residues. The CDR3 DNA reads as TGTGCCAGCTGCGCCCCGACTAGCGGAGTCTACGAGCAGTACTTC. Its protein is CASCAPTSGVYEQYF. Drawing the rest from reference TRBV13 and TRBJ2-7, the complete variable domain is AAGVIQSPRHLIKEKRETATLKCYPIPRHDTVYWYQQGPGQDPQFLISFYEKMQSDKGSIPDRFSAQQFSDYHSELNMSSLELGDSALYFCASCAPTSGVYEQYFGPGTRLTVT.

This CDR3 is CASRTEKNTGELFF. The CDR3, as DNA: TGTGCCAGCAGGACAGAAAAAAACACCGGGGAGCTGTTTTTT. The J gene is TRBJ2-2, the V gene TRBV25-1; a possible D gene is TRBD1 (5 bases). The germline V gene encodes CDR1 MGHDK and CDR2 SYGVNS. Trimming shortened V by 6 bases and J by 2 bases, and 10 bases separated the two germline ends. This CDR3 comprises 14 residues.

Remarks on this clone: Other DNA sequences in the sample encode the same CDR3. This chain connects TRBV6-1 to TRBJ2-2; 9 positions match TRBD2. This CDR3 is built from 17 residues. V lost 2 bases and J lost 0; bases outside the gene matches: 4. CDR1 MNHNS and CDR2 SASEGT come from the germline V gene. The CDR3 sequence is CASSESSGAANTGELFF. The CDR3 region has the DNA TGTGCCAGCAGTGAATCTAGCGGGGCGGCGAACACCGGGGAGCTGTTTTTT.

The rearrangement links TRBV11-2 to TRBJ2-7, with 7 nucleotides matching TRBD2. The CDR3 runs 17 residues. J lost 0 bases, V lost 2 bases, and 10 bases had no gene match. The germline V gene encodes CDR1 SGHAT and CDR2 FQNNGV. The CDR3 sequence is CASSLTLRGRASYEQYF. The DNA for the CDR3 is TGTGCCAGCAGCTTAACCTTGCGAGGGAGGGCCTCCTACGAGCAGTACTTC.

This clone is a singleton in its sample. The CDR3 sequence is CASSFISAGLGYEQYF. As DNA, the CDR3 is TGTGCCAGCAGCTTTATCTCCGCGGGACTTGGCTACGAGCAGTACTTC. The chain has TRBV5-4 and TRBJ2-7; the D gene is possibly TRBD2 (6 bases). Germline values: CDR1 SGHNT, CDR2 YYREEE (reference sequence). The CDR3 is made up of 16 amino acids. Trimming left V 2 bases short and J 3 bases short, with 18 bases between.

In DNA, the CDR3 is TGCGCCAGCAGCTTGGAGGTGGGGCCGAACACTGAAGCTTTCTTT. Amino acids: CASSLEVGPNTEAFF. V is TRBV5-1 and J is TRBJ1-1, with D perhaps TRBD1 (5 bases). The V and J ends lost 0 bases and 1 base respectively, with 10 bases between them. Germline CDR1 is SGHRS and CDR2 is YFSETQ. The CDR3 is made up of 15 amino acids.

This chain links TRBV6-1 with TRBJ1-4; a weak D match, TRBD1 (5 bases). The CDR3 runs to 17 residues. Trimming took 1 base from V and 0 from J, leaving 12 bases between them. Germline CDR1 is MNHNS and CDR2 is SASEGT. In DNA, the CDR3 is TGTGCCAGCAGTGAAGTTCCAGGGTTGCCAACTAATGAAAAACTGTTTTTT. It translates to CASSEVPGLPTNEKLFF.

This clone turned up a few times. This sample also contains other DNA sequences that code for the same CDR3. The chain combines TRBV6-5 with TRBJ1-1, with no clear D. CDR3 size: 14 residues. From germline, CDR1 is MNHEY and CDR2 SVGAGI. V lost 3 bases, J lost 1 base, and 9 bases lay in between. This CDR3 reads CASSYSPGNTEAFF. The DNA for the CDR3 is TGTGCCAGCAGTTATTCCCCAGGGAACACTGAAGCTTTCTTT.

This clone was found once. The V and J genes are TRBV9 and TRBJ2-3; a weak D match, TRBD2 (6 bases). CDR3 length: 17 amino acids. V was clipped by 1 base and J by 0 bases, with 15 bases between them. CDR1 and CDR2 from the germline V gene are SGDLS and YYNGEE. CDR3 protein: CASSVTPSGRSTDTQYF. The CDR3 nucleotides are TGTGCCAGCAGCGTAACCCCCTCGGGGAGGAGCACAGATACGCAGTATTTT. Full variable domain (rest looked up from reference TRBV9 and TRBJ2-3): DSGVTQTPKHLITATGQRVTLRCSPRSGDLSVYWYQQSLDQGLQFLIQYYNGEERAKGNILERFSAQQFPDLHSELNLSSLELGDSALYFCASSVTPSGRSTDTQYFGPGTRLTVL.

This clone was seen only a few times. The chain is built from TRBV6-5 and TRBJ1-2, with TRBD1 as a possible D gene (5 bases). Trimming left V 6 bases short and J 6 bases short, with 17 bases between. This CDR3 comprises 14 residues. Germline V gene sequence: CDR1 MNHEY, CDR2 SVGAGI. CDR3 sequence: CASSHERGRHGYTF. In DNA form, the CDR3 reads TGTGCCAGCAGCCACGAAAGGGGTAGGCATGGCTACACCTTC.

The chain employs TRBV9 and TRBJ2-1; 7 bases match TRBD2. V trimming: 0 bases; J trimming: 5 bases; junction bases outside the gene matches: 5. This CDR3 spans 15 amino acids. Germline V CDR1 and CDR2: SGDLS, YYNGEE. The CDR3 bases are TGTGCCAGCAGCGTAGTGGCGGGAGTTGACAATGAGCAGTTCTTC. This sequence encodes CASSVVAGVDNEQFF.

The chain uses TRBV7-6 and TRBJ2-5; 10 bases align to TRBD2. In germline, CDR1 is SGHVS, CDR2 FNYEAQ. V was clipped by 5 bases and J by 5 bases; unmatched bases: 11. The CDR3 totals 16 residues. CDR3 bases: TGTGCCAGCAGCGCTCAAACTAGCGGGAATGGGGAGACCCAGTACTTC. This translates into CASSAQTSGNGETQYF.

The chain uses TRBV10-3 and TRBJ1-1; a weak D match, TRBD1 (6 bases). V was pared by 6 bases and J by 4 bases, with 18 bases between. CDR1 and CDR2 from the germline V gene are ENHRY and SYGVKD. The CDR3 spans 15 residues. The DNA of the CDR3 is TGTGCCATCAGCCCCAGGGGAGATGGGGGCACTGAAGCTTTCTTT. Translated, it gives CAISPRGDGGTEAFF.

The gene calls are TRBV6-5 and TRBJ1-4; the D gene is possibly TRBD1 (5 bases). Germline CDR1 MNHEY, CDR2 SVGAGI. Trimming pared 6 bases from V and 8 bases from J, leaving 16 bases between. The CDR3 length is 14 residues. The CDR3: CASSRRQLREKLFF. In DNA, the CDR3 is TGTGCCAGCAGCCGAAGACAGCTACGGGAAAAACTGTTTTTT.